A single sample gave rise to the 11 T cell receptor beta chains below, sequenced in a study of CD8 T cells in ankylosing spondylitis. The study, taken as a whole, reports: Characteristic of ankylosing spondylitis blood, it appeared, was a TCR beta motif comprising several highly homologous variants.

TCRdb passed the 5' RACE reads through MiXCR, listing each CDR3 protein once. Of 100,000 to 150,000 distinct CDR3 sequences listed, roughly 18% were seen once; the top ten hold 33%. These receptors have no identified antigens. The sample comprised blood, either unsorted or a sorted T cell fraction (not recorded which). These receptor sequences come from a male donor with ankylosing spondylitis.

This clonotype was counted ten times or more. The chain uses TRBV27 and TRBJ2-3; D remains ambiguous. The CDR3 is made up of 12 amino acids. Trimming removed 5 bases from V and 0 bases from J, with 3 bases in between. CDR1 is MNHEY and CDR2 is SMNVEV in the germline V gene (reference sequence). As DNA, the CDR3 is TGTGCCAGCAGTCCTAGCACAGATACGCAGTATTTT. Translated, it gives CASSPSTDTQYF.

The CDR3 DNA reads as TGTGCCAGCAGTACTACCAGGGGAACCGACTACGAGCAGTACTTC. Translated, it gives CASSTTRGTDYEQYF. This chain links TRBV27 with TRBJ2-7, with D perhaps matching TRBD1 (6 bases). The CDR3 has 15 residues. Trimming removed 5 bases from V and 3 bases from J, with 17 bases in between. CDR1 and CDR2 (germline): MNHEY, SMNVEV (reference sequence).

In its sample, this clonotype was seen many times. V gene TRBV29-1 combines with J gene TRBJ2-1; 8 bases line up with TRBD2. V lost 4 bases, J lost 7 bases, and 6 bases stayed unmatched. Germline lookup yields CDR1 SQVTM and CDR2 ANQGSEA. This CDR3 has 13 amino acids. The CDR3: CSVVSGGRNEQFF. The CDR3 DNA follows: TGCAGCGTTGTGTCGGGGGGGCGGAATGAGCAGTTCTTC.

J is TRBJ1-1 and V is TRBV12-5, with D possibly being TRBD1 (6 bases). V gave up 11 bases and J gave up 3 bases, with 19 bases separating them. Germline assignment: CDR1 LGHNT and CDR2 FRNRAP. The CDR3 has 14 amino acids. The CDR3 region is CAREYRVKYTEAFF. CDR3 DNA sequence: TGTGCTCGCGAATACAGGGTTAAGTACACTGAAGCTTTCTTT.

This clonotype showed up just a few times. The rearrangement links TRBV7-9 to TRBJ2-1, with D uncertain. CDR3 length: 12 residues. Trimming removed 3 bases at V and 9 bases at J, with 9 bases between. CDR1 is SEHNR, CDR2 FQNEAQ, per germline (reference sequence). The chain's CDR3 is CASSFQAFEQFF. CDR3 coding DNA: TGTGCCAGCAGCTTCCAGGCATTTGAGCAGTTCTTC.

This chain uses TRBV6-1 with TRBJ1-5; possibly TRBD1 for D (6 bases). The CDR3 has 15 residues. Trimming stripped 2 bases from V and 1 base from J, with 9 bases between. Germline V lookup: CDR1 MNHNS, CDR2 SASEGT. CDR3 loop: CASSEWGTSNQPQHF. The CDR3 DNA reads TGTGCCAGCAGTGAATGGGGGACAAGCAATCAGCCCCAGCATTTT.

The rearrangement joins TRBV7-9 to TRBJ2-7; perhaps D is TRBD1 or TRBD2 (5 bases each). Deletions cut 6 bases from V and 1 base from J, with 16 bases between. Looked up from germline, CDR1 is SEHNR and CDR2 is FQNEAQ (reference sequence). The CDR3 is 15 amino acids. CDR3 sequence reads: CASRRQRDGSYEQYF. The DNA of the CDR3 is TGTGCCAGCAGACGACAAAGGGACGGGTCCTACGAGCAGTACTTC.

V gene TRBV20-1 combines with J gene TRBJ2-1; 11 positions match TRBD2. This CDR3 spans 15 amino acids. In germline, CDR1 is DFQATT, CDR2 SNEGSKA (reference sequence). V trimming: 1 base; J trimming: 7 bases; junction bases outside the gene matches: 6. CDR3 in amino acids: CSARGLAGGENEQFF. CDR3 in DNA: TGCAGTGCTAGAGGGCTAGCGGGAGGTGAGAATGAGCAGTTCTTC.

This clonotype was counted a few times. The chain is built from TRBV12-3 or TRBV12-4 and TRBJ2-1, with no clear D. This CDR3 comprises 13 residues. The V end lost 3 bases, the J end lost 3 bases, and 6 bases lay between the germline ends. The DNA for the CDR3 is TGTGCCAGCAGTTTCGGCAACTACAATGAGCAGTTCTTC. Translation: CASSFGNYNEQFF.

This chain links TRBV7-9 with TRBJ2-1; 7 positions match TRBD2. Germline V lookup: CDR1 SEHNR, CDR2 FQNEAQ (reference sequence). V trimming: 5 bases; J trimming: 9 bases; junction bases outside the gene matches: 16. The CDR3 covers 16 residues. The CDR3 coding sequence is TGTGCCAGCAGCCCCAATAGCGGGTACTACAACGGTGAGCAGTTCTTC. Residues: CASSPNSGYYNGEQFF.

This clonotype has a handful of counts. The DNA of the CDR3 is TGCGCCAGCAGCACGGGAGGAACTAACTATGGCTACACCTTC. Protein sequence: CASSTGGTNYGYTF. The chain joins TRBV4-3 to TRBJ1-2; D is unresolved. V lost 5 bases and J 0 bases, leaving 10 bases between the germline ends. The length of the CDR3 is 14 residues. Germline V gene lookup returns CDR1 LGHNA and CDR2 YSLEER.